Sequencing of this T cell receptor (beta chain) was carried out in a study of PD-L1 blockade in urothelial cancer. Study details: Most patients, about 85% of the roughly 30, were males with bladder-origin cancer. Analyses used blood from 3 weeks (second dose) and 6 weeks after treatment start.

Comments on this clone: The antigen remains undetermined.

The sample's time point: peripheral blood 6 weeks after treatment start. Disease in patients was locally advanced or metastatic urothelial carcinoma. Study results and limitations: The study found that durable-benefit patients expanded tumor-associated blood clones more at 3 weeks.

Sequencing used immunoSEQ multiplex PCR; TCRdb keeps in-frame clones, though not all of them. The data hold under 70,000 clones, with around nine tenths observed a single time. The sequencing here drew on PBMCs, taken around atezolizumab (anti-PD-L1) treatment. The sequence was obtained from a man aged 55 to 69 with urothelial cancer.

This CDR3 reads CAKALLQGNTIYF. CDR3 DNA sequence: TGTGCCAAAGCCCTTTTACAGGGAAACACCATATATTTT. The chain joins TRBV21-1 to TRBJ1-3; the table names TRBD1, a call not compared with the DNA. TRBV21-1 is a recognized pseudogene. This CDR3 has 13 residues.